The T cell receptor beta chain described here comes from a study of T cell changes during pregnancy in multiple sclerosis. The germline gives CDR1 SGHVS, CDR2 FQNEAQ. Trimming at V came to 3 bases and at J to 3 bases, leaving 3 bases not matched to a gene. CDR3 length equals 15 residues. Assay used: immunoSEQ multiplex PCR; TCRdb lists only in-frame clones, some missing. In the table there are 70,000 to 100,000 clones, around 93% of which are singletons. The genes are TRBV7-8 and TRBJ2-3, with 10 bases that match TRBD2. The origin of this receptor is a female donor with multiple sclerosis, enrolled in a pregnancy study. Sample: peripheral blood, taken in the third trimester of pregnancy. CDR3 DNA sequence: TGTGCCAGCAGCTTGGTGACTAGCGGGACAGATACGCAGTATTTT. This sequence encodes CASSLVTSGTDTQYF.